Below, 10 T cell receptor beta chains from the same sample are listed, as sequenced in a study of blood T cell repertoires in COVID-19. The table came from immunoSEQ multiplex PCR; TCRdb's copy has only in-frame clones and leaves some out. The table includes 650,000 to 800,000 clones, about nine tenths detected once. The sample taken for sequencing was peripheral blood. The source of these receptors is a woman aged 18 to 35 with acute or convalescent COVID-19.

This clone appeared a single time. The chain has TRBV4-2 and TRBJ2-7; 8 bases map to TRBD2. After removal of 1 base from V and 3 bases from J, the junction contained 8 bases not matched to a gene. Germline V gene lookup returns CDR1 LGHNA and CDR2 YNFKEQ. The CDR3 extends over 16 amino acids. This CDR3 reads CASSQGTSGGLYEQYF. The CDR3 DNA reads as TGTGCCAGCAGCCAAGGGACCAGCGGGGGTCTCTACGAGCAGTACTTC.

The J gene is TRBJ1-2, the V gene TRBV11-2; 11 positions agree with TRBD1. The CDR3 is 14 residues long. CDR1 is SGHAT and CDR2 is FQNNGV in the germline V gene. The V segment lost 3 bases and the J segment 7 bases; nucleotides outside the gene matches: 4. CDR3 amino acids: CASSLGQGVGGYTF. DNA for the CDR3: TGTGCCAGCAGCTTGGGACAGGGGGTAGGTGGCTACACCTTC.

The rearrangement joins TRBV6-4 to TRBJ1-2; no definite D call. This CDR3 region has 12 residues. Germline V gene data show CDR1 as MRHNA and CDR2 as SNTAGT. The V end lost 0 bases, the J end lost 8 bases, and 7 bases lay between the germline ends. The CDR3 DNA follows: TGTGCCAGCAGTGACTCACGGGGAGGCTACACCTTC. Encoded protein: CASSDSRGGYTF.

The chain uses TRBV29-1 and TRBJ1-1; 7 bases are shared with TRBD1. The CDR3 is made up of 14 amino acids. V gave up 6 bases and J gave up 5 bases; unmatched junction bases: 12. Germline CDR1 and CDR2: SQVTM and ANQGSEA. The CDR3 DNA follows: TGCAGCGTCCGGTGGAGGGGGCGCGGAACTGAAGCTTTCTTT. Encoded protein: CSVRWRGRGTEAFF.

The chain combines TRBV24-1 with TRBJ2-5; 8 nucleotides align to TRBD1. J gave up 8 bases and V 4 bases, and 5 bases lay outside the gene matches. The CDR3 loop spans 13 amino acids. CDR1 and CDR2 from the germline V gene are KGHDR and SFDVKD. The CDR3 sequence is CATSDWDRRTQYF. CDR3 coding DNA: TGTGCCACCAGTGACTGGGACAGGAGAACCCAGTACTTC.

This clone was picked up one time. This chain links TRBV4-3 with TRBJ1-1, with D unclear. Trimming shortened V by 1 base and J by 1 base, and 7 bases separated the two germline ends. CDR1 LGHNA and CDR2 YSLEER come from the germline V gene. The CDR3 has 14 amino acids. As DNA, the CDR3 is TGCGCCAGCAGCCAAGTCGCTACGAACACTGAAGCTTTCTTT. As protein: CASSQVATNTEAFF.

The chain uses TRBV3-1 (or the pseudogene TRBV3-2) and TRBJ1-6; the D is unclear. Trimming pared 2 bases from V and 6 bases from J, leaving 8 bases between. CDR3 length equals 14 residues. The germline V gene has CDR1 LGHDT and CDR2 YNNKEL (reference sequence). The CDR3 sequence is CASSQRRANSPLHF. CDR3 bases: TGTGCCAGCAGCCAACGGCGGGCTAATTCACCCCTCCACTTT.

The CDR3 nucleotides are TGTGCCAGTAGTAGCCGGGACGGCGGGAGGTACGAGCAGTACTTC. It is translated as CASSSRDGGRYEQYF. The rearrangement uses TRBV19 and TRBJ2-7; 8 positions match TRBD2. In germline, CDR1 is LNHDA, CDR2 SQIVND (reference sequence). CDR3 length equals 15 residues. The ends lost 4 bases at V and 4 bases at J; junction bases unmatched: 9.

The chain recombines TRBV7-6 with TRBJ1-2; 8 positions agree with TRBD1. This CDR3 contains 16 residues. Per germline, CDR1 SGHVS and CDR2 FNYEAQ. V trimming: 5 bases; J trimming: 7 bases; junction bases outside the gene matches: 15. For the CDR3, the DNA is TGTGCCAGCAGCAAGGCCGGGGGACAGGATCCTGTTGGCTACACCTTC. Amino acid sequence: CASSKAGGQDPVGYTF.

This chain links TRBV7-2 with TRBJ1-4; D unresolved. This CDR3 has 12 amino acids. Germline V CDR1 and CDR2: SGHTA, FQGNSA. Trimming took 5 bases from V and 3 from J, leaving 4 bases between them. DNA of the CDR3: TGTGCCAGCAGCCCGGCTAATGAAAAACTGTTTTTT. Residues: CASSPANEKLFF.